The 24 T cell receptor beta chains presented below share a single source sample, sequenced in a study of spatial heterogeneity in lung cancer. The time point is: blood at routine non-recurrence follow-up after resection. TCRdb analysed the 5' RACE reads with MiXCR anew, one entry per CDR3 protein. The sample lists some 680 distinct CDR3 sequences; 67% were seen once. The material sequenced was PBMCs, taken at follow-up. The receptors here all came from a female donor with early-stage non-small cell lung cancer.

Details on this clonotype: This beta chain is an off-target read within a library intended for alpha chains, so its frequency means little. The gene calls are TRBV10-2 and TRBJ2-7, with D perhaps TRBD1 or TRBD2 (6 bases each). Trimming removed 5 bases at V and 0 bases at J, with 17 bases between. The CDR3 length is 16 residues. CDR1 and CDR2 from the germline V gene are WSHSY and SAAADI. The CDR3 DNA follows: TGCGCCAGCAGTAGGCCCATCGGGGGCGTCTCCTACGAGCAGTACTTC. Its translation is CASSRPIGGVSYEQYF.

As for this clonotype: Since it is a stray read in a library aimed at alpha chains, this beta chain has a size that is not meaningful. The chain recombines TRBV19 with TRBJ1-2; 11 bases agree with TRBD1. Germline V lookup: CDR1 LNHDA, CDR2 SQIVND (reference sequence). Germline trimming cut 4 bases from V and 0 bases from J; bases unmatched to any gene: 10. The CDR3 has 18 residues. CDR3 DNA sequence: TGTGCCAGTAGTACCGATCTGAGGACAGGGGGCCCTAACTATGGCTACACCTTC. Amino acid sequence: CASSTDLRTGGPNYGYTF.

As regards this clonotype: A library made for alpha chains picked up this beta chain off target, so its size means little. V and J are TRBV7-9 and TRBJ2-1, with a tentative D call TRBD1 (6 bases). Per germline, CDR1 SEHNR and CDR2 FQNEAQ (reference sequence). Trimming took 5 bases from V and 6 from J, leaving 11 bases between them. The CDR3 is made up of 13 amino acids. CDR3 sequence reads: CASSPTGINEQFF. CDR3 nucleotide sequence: TGTGCCAGCAGCCCCACAGGGATCAATGAGCAGTTCTTC.

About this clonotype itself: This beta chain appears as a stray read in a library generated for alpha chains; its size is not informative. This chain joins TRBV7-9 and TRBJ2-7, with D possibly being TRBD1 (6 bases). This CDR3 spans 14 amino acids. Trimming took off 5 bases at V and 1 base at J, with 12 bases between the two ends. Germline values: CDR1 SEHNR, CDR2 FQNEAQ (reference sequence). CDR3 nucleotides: TGTGCCAGCAGCACCGGACAGCATTCCTACGAGCAGTACTTC. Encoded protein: CASSTGQHSYEQYF.

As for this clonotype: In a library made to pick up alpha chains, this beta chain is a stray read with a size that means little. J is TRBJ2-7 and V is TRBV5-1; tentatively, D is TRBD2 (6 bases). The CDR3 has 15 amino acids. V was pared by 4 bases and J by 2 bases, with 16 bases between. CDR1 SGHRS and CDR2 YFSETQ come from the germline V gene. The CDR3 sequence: CASSLAGTLTYEQYF. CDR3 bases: TGCGCCAGCAGCCTGGCCGGGACTCTCACCTACGAGCAGTACTTC.

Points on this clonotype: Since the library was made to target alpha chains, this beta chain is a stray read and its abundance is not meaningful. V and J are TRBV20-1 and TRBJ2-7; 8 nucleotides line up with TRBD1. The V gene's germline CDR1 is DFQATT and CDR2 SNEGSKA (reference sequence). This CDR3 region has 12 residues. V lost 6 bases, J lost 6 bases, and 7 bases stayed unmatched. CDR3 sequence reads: CSAIRTGREQYF. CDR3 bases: TGCAGTGCAATAAGGACAGGGCGCGAGCAGTACTTC.

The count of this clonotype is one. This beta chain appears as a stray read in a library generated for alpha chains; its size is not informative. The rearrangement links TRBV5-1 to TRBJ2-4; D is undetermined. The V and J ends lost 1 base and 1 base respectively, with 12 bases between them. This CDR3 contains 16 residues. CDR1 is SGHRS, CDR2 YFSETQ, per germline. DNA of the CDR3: TGCGCCAGCAGCTTGAATAGGGCAACGGCCAAAAACATTCAGTACTTC. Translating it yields CASSLNRATAKNIQYF.

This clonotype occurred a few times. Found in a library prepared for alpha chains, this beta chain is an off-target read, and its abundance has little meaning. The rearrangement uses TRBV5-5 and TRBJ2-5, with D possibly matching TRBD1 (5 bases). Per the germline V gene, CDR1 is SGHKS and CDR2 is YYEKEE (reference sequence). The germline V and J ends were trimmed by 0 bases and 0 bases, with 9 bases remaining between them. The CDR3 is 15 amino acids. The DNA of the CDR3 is TGTGCCAGCAGCTTGGACCCAGGGTACCAAGAGACCCAGTACTTC. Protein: CASSLDPGYQETQYF.

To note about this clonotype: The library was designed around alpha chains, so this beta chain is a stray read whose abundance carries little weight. The CDR3 loop reads CASSKTTSGSSYEQYF. The CDR3 bases are TGTGCCAGCAGTAAAACTACTAGCGGTAGCTCCTACGAGCAGTACTTC. The chain links TRBV6-6 to TRBJ2-7; 8 bases fit TRBD2. Germline trimming cut 5 bases from V and 0 bases from J; bases unmatched to any gene: 9. This CDR3 is 16 amino acids long. The germline gives CDR1 MNHNY, CDR2 SVGAGI (reference sequence).

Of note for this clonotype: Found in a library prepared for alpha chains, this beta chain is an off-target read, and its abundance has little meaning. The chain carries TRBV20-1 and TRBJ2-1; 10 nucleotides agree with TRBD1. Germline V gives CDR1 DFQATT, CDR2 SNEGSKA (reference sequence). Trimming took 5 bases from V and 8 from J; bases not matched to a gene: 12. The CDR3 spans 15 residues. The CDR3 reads CSAAIRDRGGDEQFF. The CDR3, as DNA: TGCAGTGCTGCAATTCGGGACAGGGGAGGGGATGAGCAGTTCTTC.

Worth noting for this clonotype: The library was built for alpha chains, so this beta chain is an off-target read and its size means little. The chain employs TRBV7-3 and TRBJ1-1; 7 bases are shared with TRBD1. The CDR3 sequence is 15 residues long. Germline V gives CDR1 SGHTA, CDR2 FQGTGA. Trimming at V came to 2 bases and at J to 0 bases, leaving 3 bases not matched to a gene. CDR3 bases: TGTGCCAGCAGCTTAGGACAGGTGATGAACACTGAAGCTTTCTTT. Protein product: CASSLGQVMNTEAFF. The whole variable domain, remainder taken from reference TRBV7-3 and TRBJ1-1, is GAGVSQTPSNKVTEKGKYVELRCDPISGHTALYWYRQSLGQGPEFLIYFQGTGAADDSGLPNDRFFAVRPEGSVSTLKIQRTERGDSAVYLCASSLGQVMNTEAFFGQGTRLTVV.

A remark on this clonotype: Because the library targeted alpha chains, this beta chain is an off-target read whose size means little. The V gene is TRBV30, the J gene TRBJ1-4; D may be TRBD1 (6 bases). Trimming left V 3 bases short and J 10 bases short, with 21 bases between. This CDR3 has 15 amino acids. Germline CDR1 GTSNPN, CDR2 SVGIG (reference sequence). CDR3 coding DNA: TGTGCCTGGAGATCCGGACAGTTGTCGTTCGGAAAACTGTTTTTT. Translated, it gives CAWRSGQLSFGKLFF. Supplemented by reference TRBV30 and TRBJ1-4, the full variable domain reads SQTIHQWPATLVQPVGSPLSLECTVEGTSNPNLYWYRQAAGRGLQLLFYSVGIGQISSEVPQNLSASRPQDRQFILSSKKLLLSDSGFYLCAWRSGQLSFGKLFFGSGTQLSVL.

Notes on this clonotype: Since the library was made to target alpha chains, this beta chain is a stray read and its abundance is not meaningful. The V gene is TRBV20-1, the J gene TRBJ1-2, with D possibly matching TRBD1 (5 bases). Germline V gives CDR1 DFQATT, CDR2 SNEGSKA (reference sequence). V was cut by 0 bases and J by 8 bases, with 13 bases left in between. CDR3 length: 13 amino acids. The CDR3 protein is CSAREQGISGYTF. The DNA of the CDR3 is TGCAGTGCTAGAGAGCAGGGTATTAGCGGCTACACCTTC.

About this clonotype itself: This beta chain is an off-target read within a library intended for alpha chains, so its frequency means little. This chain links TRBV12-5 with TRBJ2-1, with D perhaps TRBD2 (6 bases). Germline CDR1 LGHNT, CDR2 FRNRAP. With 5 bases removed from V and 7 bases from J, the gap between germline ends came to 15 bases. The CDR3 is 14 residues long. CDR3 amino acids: CASGPDLTRNEQFF. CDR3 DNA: TGTGCTAGTGGTCCCGACCTGACTAGGAATGAGCAGTTCTTC.

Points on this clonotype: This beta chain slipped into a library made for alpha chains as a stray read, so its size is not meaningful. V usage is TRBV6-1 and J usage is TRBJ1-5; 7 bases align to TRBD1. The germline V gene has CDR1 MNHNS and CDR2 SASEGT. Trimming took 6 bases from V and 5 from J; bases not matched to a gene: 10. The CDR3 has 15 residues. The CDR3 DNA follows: TGTGCCAGCAGGAGCCGTACAGGGGAAGATCAGCCCCAGCATTTT. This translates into CASRSRTGEDQPQHF.

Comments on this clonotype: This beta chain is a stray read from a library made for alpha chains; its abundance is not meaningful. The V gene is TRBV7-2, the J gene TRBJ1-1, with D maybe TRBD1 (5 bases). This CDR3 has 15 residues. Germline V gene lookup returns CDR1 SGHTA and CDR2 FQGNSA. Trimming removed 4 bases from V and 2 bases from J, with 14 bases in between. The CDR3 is CASSSPFRTNTEAFF. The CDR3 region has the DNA TGTGCCAGCAGCTCACCTTTTAGGACAAACACTGAAGCTTTCTTT.

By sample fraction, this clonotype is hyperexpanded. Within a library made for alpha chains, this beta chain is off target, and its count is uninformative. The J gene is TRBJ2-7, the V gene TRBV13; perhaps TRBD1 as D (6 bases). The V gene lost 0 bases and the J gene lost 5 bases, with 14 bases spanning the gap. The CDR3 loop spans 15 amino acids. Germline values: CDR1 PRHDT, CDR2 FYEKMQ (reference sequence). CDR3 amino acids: CASSLGAGAVHEQYF. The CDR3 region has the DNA TGTGCCAGCAGCTTAGGAGCAGGGGCGGTCCACGAGCAGTACTTC.

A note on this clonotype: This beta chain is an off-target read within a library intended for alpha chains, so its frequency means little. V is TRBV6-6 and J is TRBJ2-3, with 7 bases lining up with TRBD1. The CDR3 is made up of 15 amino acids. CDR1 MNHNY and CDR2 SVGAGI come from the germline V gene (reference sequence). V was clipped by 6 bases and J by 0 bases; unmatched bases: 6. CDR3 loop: CASRVGQVSTDTQYF. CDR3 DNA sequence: TGTGCCAGCAGAGTCGGACAGGTTAGCACAGATACGCAGTATTTT.

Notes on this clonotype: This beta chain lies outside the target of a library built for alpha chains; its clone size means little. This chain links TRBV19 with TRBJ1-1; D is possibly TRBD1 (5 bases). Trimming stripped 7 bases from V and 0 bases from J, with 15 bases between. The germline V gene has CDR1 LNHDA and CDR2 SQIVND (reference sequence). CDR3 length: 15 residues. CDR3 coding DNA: TGTGCCAGTAATCCAGGGATCGGCATGAACACTGAAGCTTTCTTT. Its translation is CASNPGIGMNTEAFF.

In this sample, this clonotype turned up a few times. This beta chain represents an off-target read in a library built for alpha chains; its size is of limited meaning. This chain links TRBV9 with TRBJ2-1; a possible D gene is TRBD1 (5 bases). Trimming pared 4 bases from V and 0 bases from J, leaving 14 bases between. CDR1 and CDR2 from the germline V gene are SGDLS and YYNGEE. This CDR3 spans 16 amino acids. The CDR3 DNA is TGTGCCAGCAGCTCAACAGGCGCCAGCTCCTACAATGAGCAGTTCTTC. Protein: CASSSTGASSYNEQFF.

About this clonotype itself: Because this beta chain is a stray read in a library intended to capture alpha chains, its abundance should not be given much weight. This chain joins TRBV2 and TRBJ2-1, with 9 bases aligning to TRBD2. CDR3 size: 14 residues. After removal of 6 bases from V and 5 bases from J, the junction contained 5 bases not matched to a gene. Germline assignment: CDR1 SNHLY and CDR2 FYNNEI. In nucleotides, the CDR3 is TGTGCCAGCAGCCAGACTAGCGGTAACAATGAGCAGTTCTTC. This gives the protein CASSQTSGNNEQFF.

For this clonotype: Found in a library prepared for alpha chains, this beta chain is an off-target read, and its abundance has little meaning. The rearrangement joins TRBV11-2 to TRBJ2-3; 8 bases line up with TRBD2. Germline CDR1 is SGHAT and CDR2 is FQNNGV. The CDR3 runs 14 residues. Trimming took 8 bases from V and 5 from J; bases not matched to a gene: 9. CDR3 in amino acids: CASFASGRLDTQYF. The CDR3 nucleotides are TGTGCCAGCTTTGCGAGCGGGAGATTAGATACGCAGTATTTT.

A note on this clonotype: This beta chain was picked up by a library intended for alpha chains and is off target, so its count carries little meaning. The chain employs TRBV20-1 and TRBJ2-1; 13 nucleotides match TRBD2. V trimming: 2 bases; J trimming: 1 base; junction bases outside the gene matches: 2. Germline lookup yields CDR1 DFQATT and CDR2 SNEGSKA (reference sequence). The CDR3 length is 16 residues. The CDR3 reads CSARRLAGGSYNEQFF. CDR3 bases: TGCAGTGCTAGAAGACTAGCGGGAGGTTCCTACAATGAGCAGTTCTTC.

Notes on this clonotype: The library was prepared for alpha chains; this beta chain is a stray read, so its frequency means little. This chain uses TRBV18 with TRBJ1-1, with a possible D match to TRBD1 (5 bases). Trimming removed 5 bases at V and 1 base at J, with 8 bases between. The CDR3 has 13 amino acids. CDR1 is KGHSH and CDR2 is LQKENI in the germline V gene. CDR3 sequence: CASSTTENTEAFF. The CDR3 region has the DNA TGTGCCAGCTCAACGACAGAGAACACTGAAGCTTTCTTT.